Listed here are 11 T cell receptor beta chains from one sample, sequenced in a study of T cell repertoires in cytomegalovirus infection. TCRdb passed the reads through MiXCR, listing each CDR3 protein once. The sample has hundreds of thousands of distinct CDR3 sequences, approximately 30% seen once; the top ten hold around 15%. The source material was PBMCs. These receptor sequences come from a human donor in good health (CMV status not recorded). Some clones in this sample may be carry-over from other donors' samples.

This clonotype was detected a few times. A junction boundary mismatches the germline segment, possibly from a read error. V is TRBV11-2 and J is TRBJ2-5; the match to TRBD1 covers 9 bases. CDR3 size: 14 residues. The germline V gene encodes CDR1 SGHAT and CDR2 FQNNGV. CDR3 amino acids: CASSTWGQGEAQYF. The DNA for the CDR3 is TGTGCCAGCAGCACCTGGGGACAGGGAGAGGCCCAGTACTTC.

In this sample, this clonotype turned up a few times. The chain uses TRBV15 and TRBJ2-3; 12 bases match TRBD1. Germline V gene sequence: CDR1 LNHNV, CDR2 YYDKDF (reference sequence). J gave up 4 bases and V 0 bases, and 5 bases lay outside the gene matches. There are 17 residues in the CDR3. CDR3 coding DNA: TGTGCCACCAGCAGAGATCCCGGGACAGGGGGCGCAGATACGCAGTATTTT. It yields the protein CATSRDPGTGGADTQYF.

In this sample, this clonotype turned up a few times. J is TRBJ1-4 and V is TRBV7-8; 8 bases are a match to TRBD1. The CDR3 contains 17 residues. Unmatched junction bases numbered 12, after V lost 2 bases and J lost 7 bases. Germline V gene data show CDR1 as SGHVS and CDR2 as FQNEAQ. Written as DNA, the CDR3 is TGTGCCAGCAGCTTAAGGCAGGGGGCGGCGTGGGTTGAAAAACTGTTTTTT. Encoded protein: CASSLRQGAAWVEKLFF.

A few counts support this clonotype. This rearrangement joins TRBV7-9 to TRBJ1-4; D unresolved. V lost 7 bases and J 0 bases, leaving 9 bases between the germline ends. Germline CDR1 and CDR2: SEHNR and FQNEAQ (reference sequence). The CDR3 covers 14 residues. In nucleotides, the CDR3 is TGTGCCAGCACTATGGGAGCAACTAATGAAAAACTGTTTTTT. Amino acids: CASTMGATNEKLFF. Together with reference TRBV7-9 and TRBJ1-4, the CDR3 gives the full variable domain: DTGVSQNPRHKITKRGQNVTFRCDPISEHNRLYWYRQTLGQGPEFLTYFQNEAQLEKSRLLSDRFSAERPKGSFSTLEIQRTEQGDSAMYLCASTMGATNEKLFFGSGTQLSVL.

The table lists this clonotype with a few counts. The rearrangement uses TRBV11-2 and TRBJ1-1; D is ambiguous. This CDR3 has 15 amino acids. V was trimmed by 5 bases and J by 1 base, leaving 14 bases between them. CDR1 is SGHAT, CDR2 FQNNGV, per germline. The CDR3 region is CASSPLRARNTEAFF. CDR3 DNA sequence: TGTGCCAGCAGCCCCCTCCGGGCCAGGAACACTGAAGCTTTCTTT.

J is TRBJ2-3 and V is TRBV6-5; 10 bases match TRBD1. CDR3 size: 17 residues. Looked up from germline, CDR1 is MNHEY and CDR2 is SVGAGI. V gave up 0 bases and J gave up 3 bases; unmatched junction bases: 6. The CDR3 nucleotides are TGTGCCAGCAGTTACTCCAGACAGGGGGCCAGGACAGATACGCAGTATTTT. Translating it yields CASSYSRQGARTDTQYF.

This clonotype came up many times. The chain links TRBV7-9 to TRBJ2-7, with a tentative D call TRBD1 (7 bases). The CDR3 runs 15 residues. Germline CDR1 reads SEHNR; CDR2 reads FQNEAQ (reference sequence). V was pared by 4 bases and J by 5 bases, with 18 bases between. CDR3 in amino acids: CASSSGGTASDEQYF. DNA for the CDR3: TGTGCCAGCAGCTCTGGAGGGACAGCAAGCGACGAGCAGTACTTC.

This clonotype was seen at least ten times. This rearrangement joins TRBV7-8 to TRBJ2-3, with 9 bases lining up with TRBD1. V lost 5 bases and J lost 5; bases outside the gene matches: 8. The CDR3 consists of 15 residues. Germline V gene sequence: CDR1 SGHVS, CDR2 FQNEAQ. CDR3 protein: CASSLGTGSVDTQYF. The CDR3 coding sequence is TGTGCCAGCAGCCTTGGGACAGGGTCCGTAGATACGCAGTATTTT.

Many counts were recorded for this clonotype. V and J are TRBV7-8 and TRBJ2-3; D perhaps matches TRBD1 (5 bases). Trimming left V 4 bases short and J 2 bases short, with 7 bases between. The CDR3 runs to 13 residues. From germline, CDR1 is SGHVS and CDR2 FQNEAQ. CDR3 loop: CASSSRDTDTQYF. In nucleotides, the CDR3 is TGTGCCAGCAGCTCCAGGGACACAGATACGCAGTATTTT. Full variable domain (remainder filled in from reference TRBV7-8 and TRBJ2-3): GAGVSQSPRYKVAKRGQDVALRCDPISGHVSLFWYQQALGQGPEFLTYFQNEAQLDKSGLPSDRFFAERPEGSVSTLKIQRTQQEDSAVYLCASSSRDTDTQYFGPGTRLTVL.

This chain joins TRBV7-8 and TRBJ2-5; D may be TRBD1 or TRBD2 (5 bases each). V lost 3 bases, J lost 7 bases, and 12 bases lay in between. The CDR3 consists of 13 residues. CDR1 is SGHVS and CDR2 is FQNEAQ in the germline V gene. The CDR3 spells CASSFEGPGTQYF. CDR3 in DNA: TGTGCCAGCAGCTTTGAGGGGCCCGGGACCCAGTACTTC.

This chain joins TRBV28 and TRBJ1-5; D uncertain. The tail of the sequence fits TRBJ2-3 better, so the J call may be wrong. The CDR3 loop spans 13 amino acids. The germline CDR1 and CDR2 sequences are MDHEN and SYDVKM. The CDR3 DNA sequence: TGTGCCAGCAGTTTAGCAGCCAATCAGCCCCAGTATTTT. Translating gives CASSLAANQPQYF.